A selection of T cell receptor beta chains follows, all from one sample in a study of T cell clonotyping in hematopoietic cell transplantation. TCRdb's table, derived via immunoSEQ multiplex PCR, lists solely in-frame clones and lacks some. The sample has fewer than 40,000 clones; over 80% are singletons. Source material: peripheral blood mononuclear cells. These receptor sequences come from a woman aged 40 to 50 in good health. Some clones in this sample may be carry-over from other donors' samples. Each CDR3 is given with its conserved first and last residue. D genes are given only for firm matches. Clone size is not always given. Where it is, it says once, few, many or a class for expanded clones.

TRBD1 TRBJ1-2 TRBV28 - CASGWDRANYGYTF TGTGCCAGCGGTTGGGACAGAGCTAACTATGGCTACACCTTC
- TRBJ2-7 TRBV29-1 - CSVEDLRGAGGEQYF TGCAGCGTTGAAGATCTTAGGGGGGCAGGGGGCGAGCAGTACTTC
- TRBJ1-1 TRBV7-6 - CASSLAVLSEAFF TGTGCCAGCAGCTTAGCGGTATTGTCTGAAGCTTTCTTT
TRBD2 TRBJ2-1 TRBV28 - CATSGLASYNEQFF TGTGCCACATCCGGACTAGCCTCCTACAATGAGCAGTTCTTC
TRBD2 TRBJ2-7 TRBV7-8 - CASRFQPSRTSGIEQYF TGTGCCAGCAGATTCCAACCCTCCCGGACTAGCGGGATTGAGCAGTACTTC
- TRBJ2-7 TRBV9 - CASSVGAGTSYEQYF TGTGCCAGCAGCGTAGGGGCAGGAACCTCCTACGAGCAGTACTTC
TRBD1 TRBJ2-7 TRBV19 - CASSDTGTGAYEQYF TGTGCCAGTAGTGACACCGGGACAGGAGCCTACGAGCAGTACTTC
- TRBJ1-2 TRBV6-5 few CASSRALYGYTF TGTGCCAGCAGCCGGGCCCTTTATGGCTACACCTTC
TRBD1 TRBJ2-5 TRBV29-1 - CSGAWDSQETQYF TGCAGCGGGGCCTGGGACAGCCAAGAGACCCAGTACTTC
TRBD2 TRBJ2-2 TRBV5-5 - CASKREGNTGELFF TGTGCCAGCAAACGGGAGGGCAACACCGGGGAGCTGTTTTTT
- TRBJ2-7 TRBV15 - CATSRDSTGPEQYF TGTGCCACCAGCAGAGATTCGACGGGGCCCGAGCAGTACTTC
- TRBJ2-7 TRBV25-1 - CASSRTVPFVEQYF TGTGCCAGCAGCCGGACAGTACCTTTCGTGGAGCAGTACTTC
- TRBJ1-1 TRBV7-2 - CASSLGLLGASNTEAFF TGTGCCAGCAGCTTAGGTCTGCTGGGGGCGTCGAACACTGAAGCTTTCTTT
TRBD1 TRBJ2-7 TRBV19 - CASSLPGQLYEQYF TGTGCCAGTAGTCTCCCGGGACAGCTCTACGAGCAGTACTTC
TRBD2 TRBJ2-7 TRBV5-1 once CASSLAWREAGEQYF TGCGCCAGCAGCTTGGCGTGGCGGGAGGCTGGCGAGCAGTACTTC
TRBD1 TRBJ2-7 TRBV18 - CASSPPSGTGDEQYF TGTGCCAGCTCACCCCCCTCCGGGACAGGGGACGAGCAGTACTTC
- TRBJ2-3 TRBV25-1 - CASSEFALTDTQYF TGTGCCAGCAGTGAATTTGCGCTCACAGATACGCAGTATTTT
TRBD1 TRBJ1-5 TRBV19 once CASSTTGGSPSQPQHF TGTGCCAGTAGTACCACAGGGGGCAGCCCTAGTCAGCCCCAGCATTTT
- TRBJ2-7 TRBV6-5 few CASSWDSEQYF TGTGCCAGCAGCTGGGACTCCGAGCAGTACTTC
- TRBJ2-3 TRBV5-1 - CASRGMDTQYF TGCGCCAGCAGGGGGATGGATACGCAGTATTTT
- TRBJ1-5 TRBV7-9 - CASSGGGQPQHF TGTGCCAGCAGCGGCGGGGGTCAGCCCCAGCATTTT
- TRBJ2-1 TRBV20-1 - CSATGDIGQFF TGCAGTGCTACCGGGGACATTGGGCAGTTCTTC
TRBD2 TRBJ2-2 TRBV30 - CAWSQIGRTSNTGELFF TGTGCCTGGAGCCAGATCGGGAGGACCTCGAACACCGGGGAGCTGTTTTTT
TRBD1 TRBJ1-1 TRBV29-1 few CSVASRGDRNTEAFF TGCAGCGTAGCTTCCCGGGGGGACAGGAACACTGAAGCTTTCTTT
- TRBJ1-2 TRBV28 - CASTTSRRPFTNYGYTF TGTGCCAGCACCACGAGCAGGAGACCCTTCACTAACTATGGCTACACCTTC
TRBD2 TRBJ2-1 TRBV18 - CASSAGVDNEQFF TGTGCCAGCTCAGCGGGAGTGGACAATGAGCAGTTCTTC
TRBD2 TRBJ2-3 TRBV29-1 - CSGGLAGGSTDTQYF TGCAGCGGAGGACTAGCGGGAGGCAGCACAGATACGCAGTATTTT
TRBD2 TRBJ2-1 TRBV19 - CASKRTSGAYNEQFF TGTGCCAGTAAAAGGACTAGCGGGGCATACAATGAGCAGTTCTTC
TRBD1 TRBJ1-2 TRBV7-2 once CASSLGQGPVYGYTF TGTGCCAGCAGCCTCGGACAGGGTCCCGTCTATGGCTACACCTTC
- TRBJ2-7 TRBV5-4 - CASSLDFSYEQYF TGTGCCAGCAGCTTGGACTTCTCCTACGAGCAGTACTTC
- TRBJ2-7 TRBV28 - CASHTKDRTYEQYF TGTGCCAGCCACACTAAAGACAGGACCTACGAGCAGTACTTC
- TRBJ1-2 TRBV30 - CAWSTAGYGYTF TGTGCCTGGAGTACGGCAGGTTATGGCTACACCTTC
- TRBJ1-3 TRBV30 few CAWSVVLAGEKVPQDF TGTGCCTGGAGTGTAGTTTTAGCAGGGGAGAAGGTTCCCCAGGATTTT
- TRBJ1-4 TRBV6-4 - CAPRAGRATTNEKLFF TGTGCCCCCAGGGCCGGCAGGGCTACGACTAATGAAAAACTGTTTTTT
- TRBJ2-1 TRBV7-7 - CASSYGPGDNEQFF TGTGCTAGCAGCTATGGACCCGGGGACAATGAGCAGTTCTTC
- TRBJ2-7 TRBV23-1 - CASSKGNVGERTESYEQYF TGCGCCAGCAGTAAAGGGAACGTCGGGGAGAGGACTGAATCCTACGAGCAGTACTTC